These 10 T cell receptor beta chains originate from one sample sequenced in a study of beta chain features in type 1 diabetes. The study reverse transcribed the entire isolated RNA, so it sequenced expressed TCRB transcripts. Method: immunoSEQ multiplex PCR; TCRdb's copy keeps in-frame clones and lacks some. The data contain fewer than 650,000 clones, roughly a sixth of them singletons. The sample was naive CD4+ T cells from blood. These receptors came from a man aged 18 to 30 in good health.

This clone was counted a few times. This chain uses TRBV7-2 with TRBJ2-1; 8 bases agree with TRBD2. V gave up 5 bases and J gave up 9 bases; unmatched junction bases: 18. The CDR3 is made up of 17 amino acids. The germline CDR1 and CDR2 sequences are SGHTA and FQGNSA. CDR3 bases: TGTGCCAGCAGCCCTAGGCCCGGACTAAGCGGGGGAAGTGAGCAGTTCTTC. This encodes CASSPRPGLSGGSEQFF. Together with reference TRBV7-2 and TRBJ2-1, the CDR3 gives the full variable domain: GAGVSQSPSNKVTEKGKDVELRCDPISGHTALYWYRQSLGQGLEFLIYFQGNSAPDKSGLPSDRFSAERTGGSVSTLTIQRTQQEDSAVYLCASSPRPGLSGGSEQFFGPGTRLTVL.

There are a few counts of this clone. The chain joins TRBV28 to TRBJ2-7; 11 nucleotides align to TRBD2. The CDR3 covers 14 residues. The J segment lost 3 bases and the V segment lost 6 bases, leaving 4 bases of the junction unmatched. The V gene's germline CDR1 is MDHEN and CDR2 SYDVKM. CDR3 DNA: TGTGCCAGCAGGGGGACTAGCGGTGGCTACGAGCAGTACTTC. Protein: CASRGTSGGYEQYF.

This chain joins TRBV7-2 and TRBJ2-2; TRBD1 or TRBD2 may be the D gene (6 bases each). The germline gives CDR1 SGHTA, CDR2 FQGNSA. V lost 4 bases and J lost 6, with 12 bases in between. CDR3 size: 14 residues. The CDR3 reads CASSSKGGPGELFF. CDR3 DNA: TGTGCCAGCAGCTCCAAGGGGGGCCCCGGGGAGCTGTTTTTT.

The gene calls are TRBV7-3 and TRBJ2-5; TRBD1 agrees at 10 bases. This CDR3 has 15 residues. With 0 bases clipped from V and 4 bases from J, the junction kept 2 bases outside the gene matches. Germline V gives CDR1 SGHTA, CDR2 FQGTGA. CDR3 DNA sequence: TGTGCCAGCAGCTTAACGAGGACAGGGGGAGAGACCCAGTACTTC. This gives the protein CASSLTRTGGETQYF.

This clone was recorded a few times. This chain links TRBV7-3 with TRBJ1-1; no definite D call. Per germline, CDR1 SGHTA and CDR2 FQGTGA. With 5 bases removed from V and 11 bases from J, the gap between germline ends came to 18 bases. CDR3 size: 13 residues. The CDR3 region has the DNA TGTGCCAGCAGCCCTATCGAGAGAGGTTCGGCTTTCTTT. It yields the protein CASSPIERGSAFF.

The chain employs TRBV6-5 and TRBJ2-3; D is uncertain. The CDR3 is made up of 13 amino acids. CDR1 MNHEY and CDR2 SVGAGI come from the germline V gene. V was clipped by 7 bases and J by 0 bases, with 8 bases between them. The CDR3 spells CASTRQSTDTQYF. CDR3 coding DNA: TGTGCCAGCACCAGACAAAGCACAGATACGCAGTATTTT.

The chain uses TRBV4-2 and TRBJ1-6, with 7 bases matching TRBD1. Germline V gives CDR1 LGHNA, CDR2 YNFKEQ. The CDR3 consists of 18 residues. Losses at the gene ends were 0 bases for V and 0 bases for J; bases not matched to a gene: 5. The CDR3 is CASSQEMTGTSYNSPLHF. DNA of the CDR3: TGTGCCAGCAGCCAAGAAATGACAGGGACCTCCTATAATTCACCCCTCCACTTT.

This clone was counted between two and nine times. The chain joins TRBV5-1 to TRBJ2-5; D tentatively reads TRBD1 or TRBD2 (5 bases each). The V and J ends lost 2 bases and 1 base respectively, with 12 bases between them. The germline V gene has CDR1 SGHRS and CDR2 YFSETQ. The CDR3 spans 15 residues. The CDR3 reads CASSFLSGGQETQYF. CDR3 DNA sequence: TGCGCCAGCAGCTTTTTGAGTGGGGGCCAAGAGACCCAGTACTTC.

This clone was detected a few times. The gene calls are TRBV7-2 and TRBJ1-2; D is possibly TRBD1 (6 bases). V lost 2 bases and J 8 bases, leaving 15 bases between the germline ends. The CDR3 runs to 14 residues. CDR1 is SGHTA and CDR2 is FQGNSA in the germline V gene. CDR3 DNA: TGTGCCAGCAGCTTACTTGGACAGACTGGGGGCTACACCTTC. Protein sequence: CASSLLGQTGGYTF.

This clone was counted only a few times. The chain is built from TRBV28 and TRBJ1-5; TRBD1 might be the D (5 bases). V gave up 0 bases and J gave up 7 bases, with 13 bases separating them. The germline gives CDR1 MDHEN, CDR2 SYDVKM. CDR3 length: 15 amino acids. The DNA of the CDR3 is TGTGCCAGCAGTTTATGGGTTACAGGAAAACAGCCCCAGCATTTT. Translating it yields CASSLWVTGKQPQHF.